This T cell receptor (beta chain) was sequenced in a study of blood T cell repertoires in COVID-19. The wider study: Samples taken during acute and convalescent COVID-19 were collected in the United States, Italy and Spain. T cells, B-cell-depleted T cells, or PBMCs supplied cDNA or gDNA.

After removal of 0 bases from V and 5 bases from J, the junction contained 5 bases not matched to a gene. The CDR3 length is 15 residues. From germline, CDR1 is SGHAT and CDR2 FQNNGV. The table came from immunoSEQ multiplex PCR; TCRdb's copy has only in-frame clones and leaves some out. The table has under 300,000 clones, 89% seen once. The chain employs TRBV11-2 and TRBJ1-2, with 8 positions matching TRBD1. The sequence derives from a woman aged 35 to 49 who had recovered from COVID-19. The sample was peripheral blood. CDR3 sequence reads: CASSLEGTGLYGYTF. In nucleotides, the CDR3 is TGTGCCAGCAGCTTAGAGGGGACAGGCCTATATGGCTACACCTTC.